This T cell receptor beta chain came from a study of blood T cells in healthy people across ages. Study overall: About one barcoded beta molecule was captured per two T cells (by template switching).

Study-level findings and limits: PBMCs left unsorted prevented a conclusive naive versus antigen-experienced comparison.

Germline V CDR1 and CDR2: SNHLY, FYNNEI. The CDR3 contains 13 residues. V gave up 4 bases and J gave up 6 bases, with 10 bases separating them. Using a J-beta primer mix together with a sample-barcoded 5' primer, a second PCR was run for roughly 6 to 12 cycles. MiXCR, run by TCRdb on the 5' RACE reads, gives a single entry per CDR3 protein. In the table there are about 1.4 million distinct CDR3 sequences, roughly 64% of which are singletons. Of note for this clonotype: Antigen: not known.

This TCR came from a young man in good health. The sample consisted of blood. This chain connects TRBV2 to TRBJ1-5; unclear D gene. The CDR3 sequence is CASSGASGQPQHF. The DNA for the CDR3 is TGTGCCAGCAGTGGGGCATCGGGTCAGCCCCAGCATTTT.